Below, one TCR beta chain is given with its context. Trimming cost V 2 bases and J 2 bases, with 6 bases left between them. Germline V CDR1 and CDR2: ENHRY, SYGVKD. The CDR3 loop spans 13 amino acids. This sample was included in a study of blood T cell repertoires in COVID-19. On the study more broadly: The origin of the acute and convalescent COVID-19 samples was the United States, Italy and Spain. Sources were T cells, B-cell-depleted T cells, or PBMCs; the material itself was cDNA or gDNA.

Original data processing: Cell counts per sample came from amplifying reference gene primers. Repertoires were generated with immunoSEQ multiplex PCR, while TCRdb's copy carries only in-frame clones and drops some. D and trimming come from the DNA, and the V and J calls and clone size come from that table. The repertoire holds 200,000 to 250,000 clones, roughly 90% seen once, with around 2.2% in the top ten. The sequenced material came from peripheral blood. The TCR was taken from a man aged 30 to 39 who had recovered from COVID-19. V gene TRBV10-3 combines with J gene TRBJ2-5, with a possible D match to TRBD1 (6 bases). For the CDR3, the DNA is TGTGCCATCAGTGAGGGACAGCAAGAGACCCAGTACTTC. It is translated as CAISEGQQETQYF.